These 31 T cell receptor beta chains originate from one sample sequenced in a study of HIV-infected children after antiretroviral therapy interruption. RNA-based 3' RACE libraries used unique molecular identifiers. MiXCR, run by TCRdb on the 3' RACE reads, gives a single entry per CDR3 protein. The sample holds about 89,000 distinct CDR3 sequences; about 7.2% are singletons and the top ten take around 1.1%. Treatment denoted: PENTA 11 planned treatment interruption arm or continuous ART arm. Sample: CD45RA+ CD4+ T cells from PBMCs, pooled from several time points, taken from a donor given antiretroviral therapy, either interrupted or continuous. Subset of the sample: naive CD4+ CD45RA+ CD45RO- T cells. The receptors come from a pool of human donors with HIV.

The rearrangement links TRBV5-1 to TRBJ2-2; 7 bases map to TRBD2. The V gene end was trimmed by 4 bases and the J gene end by 5 bases; junction bases not matched to a gene: 11. The CDR3 is 16 amino acids. In germline, CDR1 is SGHRS, CDR2 YFSETQ. The DNA of the CDR3 is TGCGCCAGCAGCGGTACGGGGGGAGCAGGTACCGGGGAGCTGTTTTTT. Translation gives CASSGTGGAGTGELFF.

There are a few counts of this clonotype. The chain carries TRBV11-2 and TRBJ1-1; possibly TRBD1 for D (6 bases). Germline V gene lookup returns CDR1 SGHAT and CDR2 FQNNGV. Trimming took off 9 bases at V and 1 base at J, with 15 bases between the two ends. This CDR3 region has 14 residues. The CDR3 DNA follows: TGTGCCAGTAGTCCCGGGACATCGAACACTGAAGCTTTCTTT. Translated: CASSPGTSNTEAFF. The variable domain in full, completed from reference TRBV11-2 and TRBJ1-1, reads EAGVAQSPRYKIIEKRQSVAFWCNPISGHATLYWYQQILGQGPKLLIQFQNNGVVDDSQLPKDRFSAERLKGVDSTLKIQPAKLEDSAVYLCASSPGTSNTEAFFGQGTRLTVV.

This clonotype was seen ten or more times. This rearrangement joins TRBV7-6 to TRBJ1-2; 7 nucleotides agree with TRBD1. With V trimmed by 5 bases and J by 4 bases, 10 bases remained unmatched. The CDR3 is made up of 15 amino acids. Germline V gives CDR1 SGHVS, CDR2 FNYEAQ. Here the CDR3 reads CASSPRTGPLYGYTF. The CDR3 nucleotides read TGTGCCAGCAGCCCTAGGACAGGTCCCCTCTATGGCTACACCTTC.

The CDR3 reads CASTKITGELFF. The DNA for the CDR3 is TGTGCCAGCACTAAAATCACCGGGGAGCTGTTTTTT. The rearrangement uses TRBV2 and TRBJ2-2; no clear D gene. Trimming took 7 bases from V and 4 from J, leaving 7 bases between them. The CDR3 covers 12 residues. The germline CDR1 and CDR2 sequences are SNHLY and FYNNEI.

This clonotype was recorded many times. The chain recombines TRBV18 with TRBJ2-2, with D perhaps matching TRBD1 or TRBD2 (5 bases each). This CDR3 is 17 amino acids long. Germline V CDR1 and CDR2: KGHSH, LQKENI. Trimming took off 3 bases at V and 5 bases at J, with 19 bases between the two ends. The CDR3 bases are TGTGCCAGCTCACCTCTTGGGACCGGTTCTGTGACCGGGGAGCTGTTTTTT. Protein product: CASSPLGTGSVTGELFF.

The table lists this clonotype with many counts. The chain has TRBV12-3 or TRBV12-4 and TRBJ2-7; unclear D gene. The CDR3 runs to 12 residues. The ends were cut back, 5 bases at V and 3 bases at J, with 8 bases in the middle. In nucleotides, the CDR3 is TGTGCCAGCAGTCTCCTGGACTACGAGCAGTACTTC. Its protein product is CASSLLDYEQYF.

This clonotype was recorded at least ten times. The chain recombines TRBV10-3 with TRBJ1-5; no firm D call. The CDR3 contains 14 residues. Trimming took off 6 bases at V and 2 bases at J, with 11 bases between the two ends. Germline assignment: CDR1 ENHRY and CDR2 SYGVKD. In DNA, the CDR3 is TGTGCCATCAGGGATGACGCGGGCAATCAGCCCCAGCATTTT. Protein sequence: CAIRDDAGNQPQHF.

This clonotype was counted many times. V gene TRBV29-1 combines with J gene TRBJ1-2; tentative D call: TRBD1 (6 bases). V was pared by 3 bases and J by 0 bases, with 11 bases between. In germline, CDR1 is SQVTM, CDR2 ANQGSEA. The CDR3 is 14 residues long. Written as DNA, the CDR3 is TGCAGCGTTGATTTTACAGGGACTAACTATGGCTACACCTTC. Amino acid sequence: CSVDFTGTNYGYTF.

This clonotype showed up many times. The rearrangement joins TRBV20-1 to TRBJ2-7; tentatively, D is TRBD1 (8 bases). The V end was cut by 4 bases, the J end by 0 bases, with 13 bases between. Germline V gene sequence: CDR1 DFQATT, CDR2 SNEGSKA (reference sequence). This CDR3 has 14 residues. CDR3 sequence: CSANRGGNSYEQYF. CDR3 DNA sequence: TGCAGTGCTAACAGGGGGGGGAACTCCTACGAGCAGTACTTC.

This clonotype was seen at least ten times. The chain joins TRBV27 to TRBJ2-4; D unclear. CDR1 and CDR2 (germline): MNHEY, SMNVEV (reference sequence). Trimming stripped 6 bases from V and 0 bases from J, with 6 bases between. The CDR3 covers 13 residues. The CDR3 loop reads CASRTLAKNIQYF. The DNA of the CDR3 is TGTGCCAGCAGGACCTTAGCCAAAAACATTCAGTACTTC.

The sample holds a few counts of this clonotype. The rearrangement joins TRBV11-2 to TRBJ2-2; 8 bases fit TRBD1. The CDR3 is 17 amino acids. CDR1 and CDR2 (germline): SGHAT, FQNNGV. Germline trimming cut 5 bases from V and 1 base from J; bases unmatched to any gene: 9. This CDR3 reads CASSLARGTGNTGELFF. The CDR3 region has the DNA TGTGCCAGCAGCCTCGCTAGGGGGACAGGGAACACCGGGGAGCTGTTTTTT. Combining the CDR3 with reference TRBV11-2 and TRBJ2-2 gives the whole variable domain EAGVAQSPRYKIIEKRQSVAFWCNPISGHATLYWYQQILGQGPKLLIQFQNNGVVDDSQLPKDRFSAERLKGVDSTLKIQPAKLEDSAVYLCASSLARGTGNTGELFFGEGSRLTVL.

The table lists this clonotype with a few counts. The chain employs TRBV19 and TRBJ2-2; 8 bases are shared with TRBD1. The CDR3 runs 15 residues. The junction had 9 bases not matched to a gene; V was cut back by 6 bases and J by 6 bases. Germline V CDR1 and CDR2: LNHDA, SQIVND (reference sequence). The CDR3 sequence is CASSRAGQGPGELFF. Written as DNA, the CDR3 is TGTGCCAGTAGCCGGGCCGGACAGGGACCCGGGGAGCTGTTTTTT.

This clonotype was observed at least ten times. The genes are TRBV6-6 and TRBJ2-7; D is tentatively TRBD1 or TRBD2 (5 bases each). The CDR3 spans 14 residues. Trimming removed 1 base from V and 7 bases from J, with 14 bases in between. Germline loops: CDR1 MNHNY, CDR2 SVGAGI (reference sequence). The CDR3 DNA reads TGTGCCAGCAGTTACTTGGGGGACCTGGGGGAGCAGTACTTC. Translated, it gives CASSYLGDLGEQYF.

This clonotype showed up many times. The chain recombines TRBV20-1 with TRBJ1-1; weak D call: TRBD1 (5 bases). The CDR3 consists of 12 residues. V lost 7 bases and J lost 1, with 10 bases in between. The germline V gene encodes CDR1 DFQATT and CDR2 SNEGSKA (reference sequence). The DNA for the CDR3 is TGCAGTGTCCCGACAGCGAACACTGAAGCTTTCTTT. Protein product: CSVPTANTEAFF.

In its sample, this clonotype was seen many times. The V and J genes are TRBV28 and TRBJ1-2; D might be TRBD1 (5 bases). V was pared by 4 bases and J by 3 bases, with 12 bases between. The CDR3 totals 14 residues. Germline values: CDR1 MDHEN, CDR2 SYDVKM. CDR3 coding DNA: TGTGCCAGCAGTTCGCCGGGGGGGGACTATGGCTACACCTTC. Translating it yields CASSSPGGDYGYTF.

This clonotype was counted at least ten times. The V call is TRBV5-1, the J call TRBJ1-5; possible D gene TRBD1, 5 bases. V was shortened by 0 bases and J by 4 bases, with 14 bases between the two germline ends. Germline loops: CDR1 SGHRS, CDR2 YFSETQ. The CDR3 sequence is 16 residues long. The CDR3 loop is CASSLVVLAGNQPQHF. The CDR3 nucleotides read TGCGCCAGCAGCTTGGTGGTGTTGGCAGGGAATCAGCCCCAGCATTTT.

This clonotype appeared many times. V is TRBV12-3 or TRBV12-4 and J is TRBJ2-2; TRBD1 aligns across 7 bases. The CDR3 runs 15 residues. Trimming removed 2 bases from V and 3 bases from J; junction bases left unmatched: 3. CDR3 DNA sequence: TGTGCCAGCAGTTTACGGACAGGACACACCGGGGAGCTGTTTTTT. Its protein is CASSLRTGHTGELFF.

V and J are TRBV6-5 and TRBJ2-3, with 11 bases fitting TRBD2. The CDR3 contains 15 residues. V shed 5 bases and J 2 bases; nucleotides not matched to a gene: 3. Germline V CDR1 and CDR2: MNHEY, SVGAGI. CDR3 amino acids: CASSETSGTTDTQYF. CDR3 coding DNA: TGTGCCAGCAGTGAGACTAGCGGGACCACAGATACGCAGTATTTT.

The chain recombines TRBV18 with TRBJ1-5; the match to TRBD1 covers 9 bases. V lost 2 bases to trimming and J lost 4 bases; unmatched junction nucleotides: 6. Germline loops: CDR1 KGHSH, CDR2 LQKENI. The CDR3 length is 16 residues. CDR3 region: CASSPSPGQGNQPQHF. CDR3 nucleotide sequence: TGTGCCAGCTCACCATCGCCGGGACAGGGTAATCAGCCCCAGCATTTT.

This clonotype has ten or more counts. CDR3 sequence (DNA): TGTGCCAGCAGTTCGAGACAGGTGAGCTCCTACGAGCAGTACTTC. Translating it yields CASSSRQVSSYEQYF. This chain links TRBV28 with TRBJ2-7; a weak D match, TRBD1 (6 bases). V was pared by 4 bases and J by 0 bases, with 13 bases between. The CDR3 contains 15 residues. Germline-derived CDR1 and CDR2 are MDHEN and SYDVKM. The whole variable domain, filled in from reference TRBV28 and TRBJ2-7, reads DVKVTQSSRYLVKRTGEKVFLECVQDMDHENMFWYRQDPGLGLRLIYFSYDVKMKEKGDIPEGYSVSREKKERFSLILESASTNQTSMYLCASSSRQVSSYEQYFGPGTRLTVT.

This clonotype appeared many times. The chain joins TRBV29-1 to TRBJ1-1; D is undetermined. The length of the CDR3 is 17 residues. V was cut by 0 bases and J by 4 bases, with 21 bases left in between. CDR1 and CDR2 from the germline V gene are SQVTM and ANQGSEA. The CDR3 DNA sequence: TGCAGCGTTGAAGAACTTGGGCCTTCCCCCTGCCTCACTGAAGCTTTCTTT. This encodes CSVEELGPSPCLTEAFF.

This clonotype was picked up many times. The V gene is TRBV5-1, the J gene TRBJ2-5, with a weak D call TRBD1 (6 bases). From germline, CDR1 is SGHRS and CDR2 YFSETQ. The V gene lost 7 bases and the J gene lost 3 bases, with 10 bases spanning the gap. The CDR3 is made up of 12 amino acids. In nucleotides, the CDR3 is TGCGCCAGCGGGACATTCGAAGAGACCCAGTACTTC. Protein sequence: CASGTFEETQYF.

This clonotype has at least ten counts. The V call is TRBV6-6, the J call TRBJ2-3, with 8 positions matching TRBD1. Germline lookup yields CDR1 MNHNY and CDR2 SVGAGI (reference sequence). The trim removed 7 bases at V and 1 base at J, leaving 13 bases unmatched. This CDR3 has 17 residues. The CDR3 DNA reads as TGTGCCAGCACCACGGGCAGGGGGCTCTCGGGCACAGATACGCAGTATTTT. It translates to CASTTGRGLSGTDTQYF.

This clonotype was seen repeatedly, ten times or more. J is TRBJ2-2 and V is TRBV5-6; TRBD1 is a possible D gene (5 bases). The V gene lost 4 bases and the J gene lost 3 bases, with 10 bases spanning the gap. Germline loops: CDR1 SGHDT, CDR2 YYEEEE. The CDR3 is 14 amino acids. CDR3 protein: CASSGIGDTGELFF. The CDR3 DNA sequence: TGTGCCAGCAGCGGAATAGGGGACACCGGGGAGCTGTTTTTT.

Many counts were recorded for this clonotype. The chain employs TRBV3-1 and TRBJ1-1, with 7 positions matching TRBD1. V was pared by 8 bases and J by 5 bases, with 20 bases of the junction left unmatched. This CDR3 region has 17 residues. The germline gives CDR1 LGHDT, CDR2 YNNKEL (reference sequence). The CDR3 protein is CASCPTTGFGCSTEAFF. The CDR3 coding sequence is TGTGCCAGCTGCCCAACGACAGGGTTTGGCTGTAGTACTGAAGCTTTCTTT.

This chain links TRBV4-1 with TRBJ2-1; TRBD2 aligns across 8 bases. CDR3 length: 16 amino acids. Germline V gene lookup returns CDR1 MGHRA and CDR2 YSYEKL. J lost 5 bases, V lost 0 bases, and 6 bases had no gene match. CDR3 residues: CASSQENSGTNNEQFF. DNA for the CDR3: TGCGCCAGCAGCCAAGAGAATAGCGGGACCAACAATGAGCAGTTCTTC.

This clonotype showed up just a few times. The chain combines TRBV5-1 with TRBJ2-3; 11 bases map to TRBD1. J was trimmed by 1 base and V by 4 bases; bases with no gene match: 2. The CDR3 covers 15 residues. CDR1 is SGHRS, CDR2 YFSETQ, per germline. CDR3 in DNA: TGCGCCAGCAGCACGGGACAGGGGGGCACAGATACGCAGTATTTT. Translated: CASSTGQGGTDTQYF.

The chain recombines TRBV7-3 with TRBJ2-1; TRBD2 matches 7 bases. The CDR3 length is 13 residues. In germline, CDR1 is SGHTA, CDR2 FQGTGA. After removal of 5 bases from V and 8 bases from J, the junction contained 6 bases not matched to a gene. DNA for the CDR3: TGTGCCAGCAGCCCCGGGACTAACTATGAGCAGTTCTTC. The encoded protein is CASSPGTNYEQFF.

This clonotype was seen a handful of times. The chain has TRBV6-1 and TRBJ1-6; D may be TRBD1 (6 bases). Germline V gives CDR1 MNHNS, CDR2 SASEGT. This CDR3 comprises 17 residues. Trimming took 6 bases from V and 8 from J, leaving 23 bases between them. DNA for the CDR3: TGTGCCAGCAGGGATGACAGGACAGTACCTTCGGATTCACCCCTCCACTTT. Encoded protein: CASRDDRTVPSDSPLHF.

This clonotype showed up many times. The V gene is TRBV2, the J gene TRBJ1-4, with 7 bases that match TRBD1. The length of the CDR3 is 15 residues. Losses at the gene ends were 7 bases for V and 0 bases for J; bases not matched to a gene: 5. Germline values: CDR1 SNHLY, CDR2 FYNNEI. The CDR3 loop reads CASKGTATTNEKLFF. The CDR3 region has the DNA TGTGCCAGCAAGGGGACAGCAACAACTAATGAAAAACTGTTTTTT.

Many counts were recorded for this clonotype. The chain recombines TRBV10-3 with TRBJ2-1; 11 nucleotides agree with TRBD2. V was pared by 0 bases and J by 5 bases, with 6 bases of the junction left unmatched. Germline CDR1 and CDR2: ENHRY and SYGVKD. This CDR3 is built from 17 residues. The CDR3 DNA reads TGTGCCATCAGTGAGTCCAAACCGGGACTAGCGGACAATGAGCAGTTCTTC. Protein product: CAISESKPGLADNEQFF.